Listed below are T cell receptor beta chains from one sample, sequenced in a study of blood T cell repertoires in COVID-19. Profiling relied on immunoSEQ multiplex PCR, and the TCRdb table lists in-frame clones only, not all of them. The sample contains about 200,000 clones, 65% to 90% of which appear only once. The sample comprised peripheral blood. The receptors here all came from a woman between 65 and 79 years old with COVID-19, enrolled during active disease. Each CDR3 is given with its conserved first and last residue. The D gene is left open where the match is weak. Not every row has a clone size; where given, it reads once, few, many or a size class.

CDR3aa	CDR3nt	len	v_gene	d_gene	j_gene	abundance
CASSAPETLVHDTQYF	TGTGCCAGCAGTGCCCCCGAGACATTGGTTCACGATACGCAGTATTTT	16	TRBV25-1	NA	TRBJ2-3	NA
CASSRNPGVLNTEAFF	TGCGCCAGCAGTAGAAACCCGGGGGTTTTGAACACTGAAGCTTTCTTT	16	TRBV4-3	NA	TRBJ1-1	NA
CASSYSRGREYGYTF	TGTGCCAGCAGTTACTCCAGGGGAAGGGAATATGGCTACACCTTC	15	TRBV6-5	NA	TRBJ1-2	NA
CASRPLTGSPGGYTF	TGTGCCAGCAGGCCCTTGACAGGGTCCCCTGGTGGCTACACCTTC	15	TRBV6-5	TRBD1	TRBJ1-2	NA
CSAWEGQDTQYF	TGCAGCGCCTGGGAGGGCCAAGATACGCAGTATTTT	12	TRBV29-1	TRBD2	TRBJ2-3	NA
CSASTRYYEQYF	TGCAGTGCTAGTACCCGGTACTACGAGCAGTACTTC	12	TRBV20-1	NA	TRBJ2-7	NA
CASSLGRTYEQYF	TGTGCCAGCAGTTTAGGTAGAACCTACGAGCAGTACTTC	13	TRBV28	NA	TRBJ2-7	NA
CATSRAGGSEAFF	TGTGCCACCAGCAGAGCCGGGGGTAGTGAAGCTTTCTTT	13	TRBV15	NA	TRBJ1-1	NA
CASSRTGDGGNEQFF	TGTGCCAGCAGTCGGACAGGGGATGGCGGGAATGAGCAGTTCTTC	15	TRBV6-4	TRBD1	TRBJ2-1	many
CASSPRVANTEAFF	TGTGCCAGCAGCCCCCGGGTCGCGAACACTGAAGCTTTCTTT	14	TRBV9	NA	TRBJ1-1	NA